Listed here are 13 T cell receptor beta chains from one sample, sequenced in a study of identical twins. Each CDR3 protein gets one entry after TCRdb re-called the 5' RACE reads with MiXCR. The top ten hold about 1.5% of the sample, which has approximately 600,000 distinct CDR3 sequences, around 7.4% seen once. These data were likewise used in another study, on yellow fever vaccine responses in identical twins.

What was sequenced was PBMCs. The origin of the receptors is a young woman in good health.

Many counts were recorded for this clonotype. The rearrangement links TRBV10-3 to TRBJ1-1, with D perhaps TRBD1 (5 bases). In germline, CDR1 is ENHRY, CDR2 SYGVKD. V lost 9 bases, J lost 3 bases, and 17 bases lay in between. This CDR3 contains 14 residues. CDR3 residues: CAMTAGDSYTEAFF. In DNA, the CDR3 is TGTGCCATGACTGCTGGGGACTCCTACACTGAAGCTTTCTTT.

This clonotype occurred many times. One end of the junction fails to match germline, which may point to a read error. V is TRBV4-1 and J is TRBJ2-7; no firm D call. CDR1 and CDR2 (germline): MGHRA, YSYEKL. The CDR3 runs 14 residues. For the CDR3, the DNA is TGCGCCAGCAGTCAAGATACAGACATCTTGGAGCAGTACTTC. This codes for CASSQDTDILEQYF.

This sequence joins TRBV5-1 and TRBJ1-6, with a possible D match to TRBD1 (6 bases). V lost 3 bases and J 4 bases, leaving 11 bases between the germline ends. This CDR3 has 15 residues. Germline V gives CDR1 SGHRS, CDR2 YFSETQ. CDR3 DNA sequence: TGCGCCAGCAGCTCCTACAGGGCTTATAATTCACCCCTCCACTTT. Its protein is CASSSYRAYNSPLHF.

V usage is TRBV20-1 and J usage is TRBJ1-1; D unclear. Germline V lookup: CDR1 DFQATT, CDR2 SNEGSKA (reference sequence). The CDR3 spans 8 residues. V lost 3 bases and J lost 9, with 2 bases in between. The CDR3 protein is CSASKAFF. For the CDR3, the DNA is TGCAGTGCTAGTAAAGCTTTCTTT.

This clonotype came up a few times. The rearrangement links TRBV3-1 to TRBJ2-3; 9 bases agree with TRBD2. From germline, CDR1 is LGHDT and CDR2 YNNKEL (reference sequence). Unmatched junction bases numbered 5, after V lost 4 bases and J lost 0 bases. CDR3 length: 16 amino acids. The CDR3 region is CASSPIAGASTDTQYF. CDR3 bases: TGTGCCAGCAGCCCGATAGCGGGGGCGAGCACAGATACGCAGTATTTT.

This clonotype was found many times. Written as DNA, the CDR3 is TGTGCCAGCAGTTCCGTATCCTACAATGAGCAGTTCTTC. Translation gives CASSSVSYNEQFF. The J gene is TRBJ2-1, the V gene TRBV12-3 or TRBV12-4; D gene unclear. Trimming removed 4 bases from V and 1 base from J, with 5 bases in between. The CDR3 loop spans 13 amino acids.

This clonotype was recorded many times. V is TRBV2 and J is TRBJ1-6; no reliable D call. Between the trimmed V and J ends, which lost 7 bases and 9 bases, there was a span of 16 bases. This CDR3 contains 14 residues. Germline values: CDR1 SNHLY, CDR2 FYNNEI. CDR3 sequence (DNA): TGTGCCAGCATCTCAGAGTCCCTGAGTTCACCCCTCCACTTT. Its protein is CASISESLSSPLHF.

This clonotype was observed a handful of times. The chain is built from TRBV5-6 and TRBJ2-7, with TRBD1 matching over 10 bases. CDR3 length: 16 amino acids. Germline CDR1 SGHDT, CDR2 YYEEEE. V dropped 6 bases and J dropped 2; count of bases not matched to a gene: 11. CDR3 coding DNA: TGTGCCAGCACCGGGGCGGGACAGGGGATCACCTACGAGCAGTACTTC. It specifies CASTGAGQGITYEQYF.

This clonotype showed up many times. The CDR3 nucleotides read TGCAGCGTTGAAGGGGGGCGGGCTAGCTCCCGTGATCCCTACAATGAGCAGTTCTTC. Translation gives CSVEGGRASSRDPYNEQFF. The genes are TRBV29-1 and TRBJ2-1; perhaps TRBD1 as D (6 bases). The CDR3 contains 19 residues. Trimming stripped 1 base from V and 2 bases from J, with 24 bases between. Germline CDR1 and CDR2: SQVTM and ANQGSEA.

V is TRBV9 and J is TRBJ1-6, with 9 bases lining up with TRBD1. Germline CDR1 and CDR2: SGDLS and YYNGEE. The CDR3 runs 15 residues. V trimming: 0 bases; J trimming: 13 bases; junction bases outside the gene matches: 8. Here the CDR3 reads CASSVGGQGLYPLHF. Here the CDR3 DNA reads TGTGCCAGCAGCGTAGGAGGACAGGGGTTGTATCCCCTCCACTTT. The complete variable domain, with remaining parts taken from reference TRBV9 and TRBJ1-6, reads DSGVTQTPKHLITATGQRVTLRCSPRSGDLSVYWYQQSLDQGLQFLIQYYNGEERAKGNILERFSAQQFPDLHSELNLSSLELGDSALYFCASSVGGQGLYPLHFGNGTRLTVT.

Only a few counts were recorded for this clonotype. DNA of the CDR3: TGCGCCAGCAGCTTTTCTAGCGGATACACCGGGGAGCTGTTTTTT. This encodes CASSFSSGYTGELFF. J is TRBJ2-2 and V is TRBV5-1; 7 positions match TRBD2. Germline assignment: CDR1 SGHRS and CDR2 YFSETQ. After removal of 2 bases from V and 3 bases from J, the junction contained 4 bases not matched to a gene. This CDR3 region has 15 residues.

The V call is TRBV5-1, the J call TRBJ2-1; the match to TRBD1 covers 11 bases. The trim removed 0 bases at V and 2 bases at J, leaving 1 base unmatched. This CDR3 region has 16 residues. Germline-derived CDR1 and CDR2 are SGHRS and YFSETQ. CDR3: CASSLGTGGTYNEQFF. In DNA, the CDR3 is TGCGCCAGCAGCTTGGGGACAGGGGGCACCTACAATGAGCAGTTCTTC.

The chain uses TRBV20-1 and TRBJ2-4, with 9 bases identical to TRBD1. The CDR3 covers 17 residues. The trim removed 6 bases at V and 7 bases at J, leaving 19 bases unmatched. Germline V lookup: CDR1 DFQATT, CDR2 SNEGSKA (reference sequence). CDR3 residues: CSARGQGQPGVRNIQYF. For the CDR3, the DNA is TGCAGTGCAAGGGGACAGGGCCAACCCGGGGTTCGGAACATTCAGTACTTC.